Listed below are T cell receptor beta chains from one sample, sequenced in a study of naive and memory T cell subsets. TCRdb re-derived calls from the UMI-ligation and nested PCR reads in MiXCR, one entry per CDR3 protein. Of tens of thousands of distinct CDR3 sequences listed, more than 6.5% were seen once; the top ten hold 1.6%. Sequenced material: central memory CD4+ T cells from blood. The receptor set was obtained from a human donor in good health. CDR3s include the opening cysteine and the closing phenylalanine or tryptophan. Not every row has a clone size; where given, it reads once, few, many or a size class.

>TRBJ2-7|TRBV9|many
CASSVDRIQIYEQYF
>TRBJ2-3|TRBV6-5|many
CASSEGTASTDTQYF
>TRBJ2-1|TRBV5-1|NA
CASRVGVQQFF
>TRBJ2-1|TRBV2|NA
CASSLDQTGLAFGEQFF
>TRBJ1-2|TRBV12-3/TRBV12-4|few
CASSFSSRGYTF
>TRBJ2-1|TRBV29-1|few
CSVELGLAGVDEQFF
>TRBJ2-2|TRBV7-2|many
CASSPRGDKHRSTGGELFF
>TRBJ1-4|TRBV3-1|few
CASSQVGGLNEKLFF
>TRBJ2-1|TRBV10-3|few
CAISEAGGVHEQFF
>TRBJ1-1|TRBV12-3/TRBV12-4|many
CASSEPGQGMNTEAFF
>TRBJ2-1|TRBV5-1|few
CASSLARDRVQVEQFF
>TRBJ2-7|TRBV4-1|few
CASGYEQYF
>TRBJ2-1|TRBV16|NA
CASSQGLTLEQFF
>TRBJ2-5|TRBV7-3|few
CASSLGDRDFETQYF
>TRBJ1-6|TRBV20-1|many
CSASGSSYNSPLHF
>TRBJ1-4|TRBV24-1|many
CATSAGGSEKLFF
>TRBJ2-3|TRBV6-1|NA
CASSEDPARDTQYF
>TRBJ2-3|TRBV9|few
CASSVGFTDTQYF
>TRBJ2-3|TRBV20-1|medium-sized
CSARARGDPSTDTQYF
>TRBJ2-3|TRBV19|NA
CASGTSGRTDTQYF
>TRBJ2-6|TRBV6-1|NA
CASDRGPQLDNLTF
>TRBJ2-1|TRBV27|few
CASSLVFSRGPRSSYNEQFF
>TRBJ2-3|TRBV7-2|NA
CASSFLRTGSTDTQYF
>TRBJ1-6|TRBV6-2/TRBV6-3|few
CASSYNGQGNSPLHF
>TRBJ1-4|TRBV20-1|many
CSARDRKGTNEKLFF
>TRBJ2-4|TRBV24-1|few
CATSDPGTGANKNIQYF
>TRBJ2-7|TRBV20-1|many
CSAREVTGGTYEQYF
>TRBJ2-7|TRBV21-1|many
CASSTDRAHEQYF
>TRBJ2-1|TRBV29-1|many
CSTRRGGMDNEQFF
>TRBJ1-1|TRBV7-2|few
CASSGIQGLNTEAFF
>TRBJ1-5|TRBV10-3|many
CAISDMNQPQHF
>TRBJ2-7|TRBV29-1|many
CSVAQRSLGEQYF
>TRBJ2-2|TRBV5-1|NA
CASSLNGVTGELFF
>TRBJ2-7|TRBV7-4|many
CASSLVSGFSSYEQYF
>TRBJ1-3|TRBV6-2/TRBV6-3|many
CASSKYRGGSSGNTIYF
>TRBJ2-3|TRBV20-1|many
CSARDTLARGSVGQYF
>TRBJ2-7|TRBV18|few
CASSPTGGQLTYEQYF
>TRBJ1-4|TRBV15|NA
CATSNRAPQGYNEKLFF
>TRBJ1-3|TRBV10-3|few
CAISAGDSSGNTIYF
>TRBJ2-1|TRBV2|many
CASRGLAGGAGEQFF
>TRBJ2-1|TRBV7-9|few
CASSRGGGYNEQFF
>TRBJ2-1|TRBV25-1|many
CASSETSGIDEQFF
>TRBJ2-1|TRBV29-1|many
CSVVRSSYNEQFF
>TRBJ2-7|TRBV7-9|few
CASSLSTVLYEQYF
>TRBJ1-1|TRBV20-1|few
CSASQVTEAFF
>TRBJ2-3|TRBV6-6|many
CASLGTITDTQYF
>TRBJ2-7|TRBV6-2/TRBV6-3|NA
CAVIPGRGTERSYEQYF
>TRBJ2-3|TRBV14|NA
CASSRTGEDTDTQYF
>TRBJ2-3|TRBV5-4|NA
CASSSMRDRLIKSTDTQYF
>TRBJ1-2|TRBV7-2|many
CASKGDTPYTF
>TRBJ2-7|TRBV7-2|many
CASSLAPGMVYEQYF
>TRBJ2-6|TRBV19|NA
CATKWTGSSGANVLTF
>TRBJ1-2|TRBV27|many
CASSEAGVANYGYTF
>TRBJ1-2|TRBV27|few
CASSFLQTTGTAYGYTF
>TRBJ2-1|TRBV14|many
CASSQDWGGLRRDEQFF
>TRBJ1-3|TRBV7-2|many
CASSLDTAGRNTIYF
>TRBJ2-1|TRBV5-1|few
CASISGSGEQFF
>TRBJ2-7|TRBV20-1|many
CSAYPLAGTYEQYF